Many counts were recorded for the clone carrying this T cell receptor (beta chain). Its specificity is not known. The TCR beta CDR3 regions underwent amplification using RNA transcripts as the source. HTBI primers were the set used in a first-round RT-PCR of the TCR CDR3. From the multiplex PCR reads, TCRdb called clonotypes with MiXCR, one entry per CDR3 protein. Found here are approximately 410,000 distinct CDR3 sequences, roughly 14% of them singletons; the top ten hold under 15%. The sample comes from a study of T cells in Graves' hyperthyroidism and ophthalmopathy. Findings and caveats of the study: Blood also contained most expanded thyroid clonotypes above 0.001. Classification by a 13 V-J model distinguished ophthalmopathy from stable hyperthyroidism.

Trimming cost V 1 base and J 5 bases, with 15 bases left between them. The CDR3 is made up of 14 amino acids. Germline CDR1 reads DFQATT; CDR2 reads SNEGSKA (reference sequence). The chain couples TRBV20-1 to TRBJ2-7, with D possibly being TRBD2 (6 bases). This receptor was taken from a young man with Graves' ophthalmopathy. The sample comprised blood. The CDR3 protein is CSARGRDLRNEQYF. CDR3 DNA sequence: TGCAGTGCTAGAGGGCGGGACCTCAGGAACGAGCAGTACTTC.